This passage covers 17 T cell receptor beta chains from one sample sequenced in a study of cytomegalovirus exposure and HLA in healthy donors. Repertoires were generated with immunoSEQ multiplex PCR, while TCRdb's copy carries only in-frame clones and drops some. The sample has tens of thousands of clones, around 94% seen once; the top ten hold approximately 2.1%. What was sequenced was PBMCs. These receptors were collected from a woman under 30 in good health and CMV-seronegative.

The J gene is TRBJ2-3, the V gene TRBV4-1; D is possibly TRBD1 (6 bases). V was trimmed by 3 bases and J by 3 bases, leaving 10 bases between them. The CDR3 covers 14 residues. Germline values: CDR1 MGHRA, CDR2 YSYEKL. The CDR3 loop reads CASSHGRGTDTQYF. CDR3 coding DNA: TGCGCCAGCAGCCATGGAAGGGGGACAGATACGCAGTATTTT.

The rearrangement uses TRBV13 and TRBJ2-5, with 9 bases identical to TRBD1. CDR1 PRHDT and CDR2 FYEKMQ come from the germline V gene (reference sequence). The CDR3 is made up of 14 amino acids. V trimming: 5 bases; J trimming: 4 bases; junction bases outside the gene matches: 5. This CDR3 is CASSTGTGSETQYF. The CDR3 DNA reads TGTGCCAGCAGCACCGGGACAGGGTCAGAGACCCAGTACTTC. The full variable domain, completed using reference TRBV13 and TRBJ2-5, is AAGVIQSPRHLIKEKRETATLKCYPIPRHDTVYWYQQGPGQDPQFLISFYEKMQSDKGSIPDRFSAQQFSDYHSELNMSSLELGDSALYFCASSTGTGSETQYFGPGTRLLVL.

The V and J genes are TRBV2 and TRBJ1-1; TRBD1 might be the D (5 bases). CDR1 SNHLY and CDR2 FYNNEI come from the germline V gene. The CDR3 runs to 14 residues. The ends were cut back, 6 bases at V and 3 bases at J, with 14 bases in the middle. The CDR3 spells CASSPGGGYTEAFF. CDR3 bases: TGTGCCAGCAGCCCCGGGGGGGGTTACACTGAAGCTTTCTTT.

The chain employs TRBV29-1 and TRBJ2-7, with D possibly matching TRBD1 (6 bases). The CDR3 contains 11 residues. Trimming shortened V by 7 bases and J by 1 base, and 8 bases separated the two germline ends. Germline CDR1 and CDR2: SQVTM and ANQGSEA. Here the CDR3 reads CSAGQSYEQYF. The CDR3 DNA follows: TGCAGCGCCGGACAGTCCTACGAGCAGTACTTC.

The chain couples TRBV30 to TRBJ2-1; TRBD2 matches at 16 bases. This CDR3 is built from 20 residues. The germline gives CDR1 GTSNPN, CDR2 SVGIG (reference sequence). Germline trimming cut 1 base from V and 9 bases from J; bases unmatched to any gene: 18. The CDR3 bases are TGTGCCTGGAGTGCAATGGGACTAGCGGGAGGGCGATTTTTAGGGGTTGAGCAGTTCTTC. Its translation: CAWSAMGLAGGRFLGVEQFF.

This chain joins TRBV19 and TRBJ1-4; D not resolved. This CDR3 has 15 amino acids. Germline CDR1 LNHDA, CDR2 SQIVND (reference sequence). Trimming took 0 bases from V and 6 from J, leaving 11 bases between them. In nucleotides, the CDR3 is TGTGCCAGTAGTATAGAGTCACAGAGGGATGAAAAACTGTTTTTT. This encodes CASSIESQRDEKLFF.

This clone occurred once. The V and J genes are TRBV30 and TRBJ1-5; D unresolved. Per the germline V gene, CDR1 is GTSNPN and CDR2 is SVGIG (reference sequence). V shed 1 base and J shed 6 bases, with 10 bases lying between them. The CDR3 runs 13 residues. The CDR3 loop reads CAWSGGFLQPQHF. The CDR3 nucleotides are TGTGCCTGGAGTGGAGGGTTTCTTCAGCCCCAGCATTTT.

The CDR3 DNA is TGTGCCAGCAGTTACTCGACGCTAGTAGCTGGCCATGAGCAGTTCTTC. Amino acid sequence: CASSYSTLVAGHEQFF. The chain uses TRBV6-5 and TRBJ2-1; no firm D call. This CDR3 spans 16 amino acids. Per the germline V gene, CDR1 is MNHEY and CDR2 is SVGAGI. Trimming removed 0 bases at V and 8 bases at J, with 17 bases between.

The chain links TRBV11-3 to TRBJ2-1; the match to TRBD2 covers 7 bases. In germline, CDR1 is SGHNT, CDR2 YENEEA. This CDR3 is 15 amino acids long. The junction had 11 bases not matched to a gene; V was cut back by 4 bases and J by 8 bases. The CDR3, as DNA: TGTGCCAGCAGCTCCTATATGGGGGGGAGGGATGAGCAGTTCTTC. Protein sequence: CASSSYMGGRDEQFF.

The chain employs TRBV7-2 and TRBJ1-3; D unresolved. Looked up from germline, CDR1 is SGHTA and CDR2 is FQGNSA. The CDR3 runs to 14 residues. V gave up 5 bases and J gave up 3 bases, with 11 bases separating them. The CDR3 protein is CASSPPGFGNTIYF. The CDR3 nucleotides are TGTGCCAGCAGCCCCCCGGGATTTGGAAACACCATATATTTT. Supplemented by reference TRBV7-2 and TRBJ1-3, the full variable domain reads GAGVSQSPSNKVTEKGKDVELRCDPISGHTALYWYRQSLGQGLEFLIYFQGNSAPDKSGLPSDRFSAERTGGSVSTLTIQRTQQEDSAVYLCASSPPGFGNTIYFGEGSWLTVV.

This chain links TRBV7-9 with TRBJ2-3, with a possible D match to TRBD2 (6 bases). Per germline, CDR1 SEHNR and CDR2 FQNEAQ (reference sequence). The V gene lost 4 bases and the J gene lost 2 bases, with 10 bases spanning the gap. The CDR3 covers 14 residues. The CDR3 nucleotides read TGTGCCAGCAGCTGGGGGGACTTCACAGATACGCAGTATTTT. It encodes CASSWGDFTDTQYF. The full variable domain, its missing parts supplied by reference TRBV7-9 and TRBJ2-3, is DTGVSQNPRHKITKRGQNVTFRCDPISEHNRLYWYRQTLGQGPEFLTYFQNEAQLEKSRLLSDRFSAERPKGSFSTLEIQRTEQGDSAMYLCASSWGDFTDTQYFGPGTRLTVL.

The chain has TRBV13 and TRBJ2-7, with 10 bases identical to TRBD2. Germline trimming cut 3 bases from V and 3 bases from J; bases unmatched to any gene: 11. Germline lookup yields CDR1 PRHDT and CDR2 FYEKMQ (reference sequence). CDR3 size: 17 residues. In DNA form, the CDR3 reads TGTGCCAGCAGCTTTGGACTAGCGGATTTAGAGGGCTACGAGCAGTACTTC. Translation gives CASSFGLADLEGYEQYF. The full variable domain, rest sourced from reference TRBV13 and TRBJ2-7, is AAGVIQSPRHLIKEKRETATLKCYPIPRHDTVYWYQQGPGQDPQFLISFYEKMQSDKGSIPDRFSAQQFSDYHSELNMSSLELGDSALYFCASSFGLADLEGYEQYFGPGTRLTVT.

The V call is TRBV5-1, the J call TRBJ1-4; D uncertain. Germline CDR1 SGHRS, CDR2 YFSETQ. CDR3 size: 13 residues. The ends were cut back, 6 bases at V and 1 base at J, with 7 bases in the middle. The CDR3 spells CASIGVTNEKLFF. CDR3 nucleotides: TGCGCCAGCATCGGGGTAACTAATGAAAAACTGTTTTTT. Complete variable domain (other parts from reference TRBV5-1 and TRBJ1-4): KAGVTQTPRYLIKTRGQQVTLSCSPISGHRSVSWYQQTPGQGLQFLFEYFSETQRNKGNFPGRFSGRQFSNSRSEMNVSTLELGDSALYLCASIGVTNEKLFFGSGTQLSVL.

The chain couples TRBV30 to TRBJ2-2; D not certain. The V end lost 0 bases, the J end lost 4 bases, and 6 bases lay between the germline ends. This CDR3 has 13 amino acids. CDR1 and CDR2 (germline): GTSNPN, SVGIG (reference sequence). The CDR3 nucleotides are TGTGCCTGGAGTGTAATGAGCACCGGGGAGCTGTTTTTT. Encoded protein: CAWSVMSTGELFF. The whole variable domain, remainder taken from reference TRBV30 and TRBJ2-2, is SQTIHQWPATLVQPVGSPLSLECTVEGTSNPNLYWYRQAAGRGLQLLFYSVGIGQISSEVPQNLSASRPQDRQFILSSKKLLLSDSGFYLCAWSVMSTGELFFGEGSRLTVL.

CDR3 DNA: TGTGCCAGCAGTGAAGAGTTTGGGCAGCTAAATGAAAAACTGTTTTTT. It specifies CASSEEFGQLNEKLFF. The chain links TRBV6-1 to TRBJ1-4; D not certain. Germline V gives CDR1 MNHNS, CDR2 SASEGT. V shed 1 base and J shed 5 bases, with 14 bases lying between them. The CDR3 has 16 residues.

The chain has TRBV27 and TRBJ2-1, with 8 nucleotides matching TRBD1. Losses at the gene ends were 6 bases for V and 6 bases for J; bases not matched to a gene: 7. Germline V gene sequence: CDR1 MNHEY, CDR2 SMNVEV (reference sequence). The CDR3 runs to 14 residues. CDR3 nucleotide sequence: TGTGCCAGCAGGCGGACAGGGTCGGGCAATGAGCAGTTCTTC. It encodes CASRRTGSGNEQFF.

The CDR3 sequence is CASSLAPPPNEQYF. CDR3 DNA: TGTGCCAGCAGCTTAGCCCCCCCTCCTAACGAGCAGTACTTC. The chain carries TRBV11-2 and TRBJ2-7; D gene unclear. Looked up from germline, CDR1 is SGHAT and CDR2 is FQNNGV. V dropped 1 base and J dropped 5 bases, with 12 bases sitting between them. This CDR3 has 14 residues.